This T cell receptor (beta chain) was captured in a study of OX40 agonist ivuxolimab in advanced cancers. At the level of the whole study: The costimulatory receptor OX40 (CD134) was targeted by ivuxolimab, a fully human IgG2 agonistic monoclonal antibody. In the dose-escalation cohort, 70% to 90% of patients were male, and the mean age was 60 years with a range of about 23 to 79. Patients were allowed to have had prior anti-PD-1, anti-PD-L1 or anti-CTLA-4 therapy, and 30% to 40% of the dose-escalation patients had been treated with checkpoint inhibitors. The paper covers the monotherapy dose-escalation part of the phase I ivuxolimab trial, which included N of about 56 patients. Among the 52 dose-escalation patients, about 20 had hepatocellular carcinoma, approximately 15 melanoma, 9 renal cell carcinoma and 9 head and neck cancer. Partial responses were achieved by three dose-escalation patients, of whom one had hepatocellular carcinoma and two had cutaneous melanoma. The point of sequencing TCRbeta in the periphery was to test whether ivuxolimab changed TCR sequence diversity and drove clonal T-cell expansion. Intravenous ivuxolimab was administered to patients every 2 weeks at six dose levels: 0.01, 0.1, 0.3, 1.5, 3 and 10 mg/kg. What the authors observed across the whole study: Low levels of normalized T-cell clonal expansion were also seen in some patients who did not respond. In the 0.1-3.0 mg/kg groups, partial responders were among the patients with the lowest normalized peripheral clonal expansion, particularly in CD8+ T cells. Clonal expansion of both CD4+ and CD8+ blood T cells was observed from baseline to week 6 at doses 0.1 to 3.0 mg/kg. The antigen specificity of the clonally expanded peripheral T cells was not determined. After ivuxolimab, CD8+ T cells had more expanded clones than CD4+ T cells on average.

Patients with autoimmune disease history or receiving systemic immunosuppression were excluded from the trial. Peripheral blood for TCR sequencing was collected from all dose cohorts at baseline, on cycle 4 day 1, and on cycle 7 day 1. Samples were obtained from an open-label, multicenter, first-in-human phase I dose-escalation trial of ivuxolimab. Adults with locally advanced or metastatic head and neck squamous cell, hepatocellular, melanoma or renal cell carcinoma were enrolled in the trial. Before TCR sequencing, CD4+ T cells and CD8+ T cells were sorted from peripheral blood as separate populations. Genomic DNA was isolated from the sorted cells so that the TCRbeta CDR3 region could be sequenced. The immunoSEQ Assay was used to sequence the TCRbeta CDR3 regions. The table was pulled from immuneACCESS by TCRdb, which kept in-frame rearrangements only. Such tables lose some clones; where checked, under half of the loss comes from unresolved V genes, and the rest has no known cause. Present in this sample are fewer than 35,000 clones, about three quarters of which were seen just once. The biggest ten clones account for less than 25% of the sample.

Between the V and J ends, shortened by 6 bases and 4 bases respectively, the junction contains 15 bases. Via the germline V gene, CDR1 is SGHVS and CDR2 FNYEAQ. Taken from cysteine to phenylalanine, the CDR3 has 14 residues. CDR3 DNA only is kept here, 42 bases in frame from base 1. About this clone: No cognate antigen has been identified for it. Base-call qualities are not available, and no considerably larger clone is one nucleotide away.

The sample in question was CD4+ or CD8+ T cells sorted from blood, obtained in a trial of the OX40 agonist ivuxolimab. This TCR came from an adult with an advanced solid tumor such as melanoma, head and neck, liver or kidney cancer. In this chain, TRBV7-6 is recombined with TRBJ1-2; the D segment could be TRBD1, given 5 matching bases. The nucleotides are TGTGCCAGCAGTCGGACATCGGAGGGCTATGGCTACACCTTC. Its protein product is CASSRTSEGYGYTF.